One and the same sample provided the 7 T cell receptor beta chains below, sequenced in a study of T cell responses to AZD1222 COVID-19 vaccine. Some clones are missing from TCRdb's copy, which holds only in-frame ones; the method was immunoSEQ multiplex PCR. This sample has fewer than 130,000 clones; 88% occur once, and the top ten carry over 1.5%. The sample here was peripheral blood, taken on day 0 of AZD1222 vaccination. These receptors were collected from an adult in good health.

The genes are TRBV2 and TRBJ2-1; unclear D gene. The CDR3 contains 17 residues. Trimming left V 8 bases short and J 0 bases short, with 20 bases between. Germline V gene data show CDR1 as SNHLY and CDR2 as FYNNEI. CDR3 in DNA: TGTGCCAGCCGGCCACTTCCGAAACTTAGCTCCTACAATGAGCAGTTCTTC. Protein sequence: CASRPLPKLSSYNEQFF.

This chain joins TRBV6-5 and TRBJ2-3, with D perhaps matching TRBD1 (6 bases). Trimming shortened V by 6 bases and J by 0 bases, and 13 bases separated the two germline ends. Germline V CDR1 and CDR2: MNHEY, SVGAGI. The CDR3 is 15 amino acids. CDR3 in DNA: TGTGCCAGCAGGGACCGGACAGAGAGCACAGATACGCAGTATTTT. This gives the protein CASRDRTESTDTQYF.

This chain uses TRBV7-9 with TRBJ1-4; D may be TRBD1 (6 bases). Trimming took off 0 bases at V and 1 base at J, with 6 bases between the two ends. The CDR3 extends over 15 amino acids. Germline V CDR1 and CDR2: SEHNR, FQNEAQ (reference sequence). The CDR3 DNA follows: TGTGCCAGCAGCTTAGCACAGGGAACTAATGAAAAACTGTTTTTT. The encoded protein is CASSLAQGTNEKLFF. Supplemented by reference TRBV7-9 and TRBJ1-4, the full variable domain reads DTGVSQNPRHKITKRGQNVTFRCDPISEHNRLYWYRQTLGQGPEFLTYFQNEAQLEKSRLLSDRFSAERPKGSFSTLEIQRTEQGDSAMYLCASSLAQGTNEKLFFGSGTQLSVL.

This sequence joins TRBV6-5 and TRBJ1-1; D gene ambiguous. Trimming removed 8 bases at V and 0 bases at J, with 16 bases between. Per germline, CDR1 MNHEY and CDR2 SVGAGI. The CDR3 totals 15 residues. Here the CDR3 reads CASLRGSSLNTEAFF. For the CDR3, the DNA is TGTGCCAGCCTCCGTGGGTCAAGCCTGAACACTGAAGCTTTCTTT.

The rearrangement joins TRBV6-5 to TRBJ1-4, with 10 bases identical to TRBD1. CDR3 size: 15 residues. Trimming at V came to 6 bases and at J to 5 bases, leaving 6 bases not matched to a gene. Germline CDR1 is MNHEY and CDR2 is SVGAGI. CDR3 amino acids: CASRTGGAGNEKLFF. CDR3 nucleotide sequence: TGTGCCAGCAGGACAGGGGGCGCGGGCAATGAAAAACTGTTTTTT.

V gene TRBV12-3 or TRBV12-4 combines with J gene TRBJ1-5; tentatively, D is TRBD1 (5 bases). V was clipped by 4 bases and J by 6 bases, with 10 bases between them. The CDR3 loop spans 13 amino acids. The CDR3 sequence is CASSSGVSQPQHF. The CDR3 DNA is TGTGCCAGCAGTTCGGGGGTATCTCAGCCCCAGCATTTT.

This clone was seen a handful of times. The chain uses TRBV18 and TRBJ2-2; D may be TRBD2 (5 bases). Germline CDR1 KGHSH, CDR2 LQKENI. This CDR3 spans 14 amino acids. V lost 4 bases, J lost 2 bases, and 8 bases lay in between. The CDR3: CASSRTANTGELFF. For the CDR3, the DNA is TGTGCCAGCTCACGGACTGCAAACACCGGGGAGCTGTTTTTT.